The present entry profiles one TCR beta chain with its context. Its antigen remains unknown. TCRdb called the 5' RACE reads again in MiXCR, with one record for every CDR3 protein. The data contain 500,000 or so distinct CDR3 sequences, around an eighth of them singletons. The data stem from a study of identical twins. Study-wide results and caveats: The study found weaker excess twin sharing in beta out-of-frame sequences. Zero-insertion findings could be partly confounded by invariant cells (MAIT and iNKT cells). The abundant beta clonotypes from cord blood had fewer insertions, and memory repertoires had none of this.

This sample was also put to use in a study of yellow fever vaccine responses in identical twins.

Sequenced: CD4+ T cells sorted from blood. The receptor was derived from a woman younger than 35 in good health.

The CDR3 region has the DNA TGTGCCAGCAGCCCTAACGCCGGGGAGCTGTTTTTT. This translates into CASSPNAGELFF. The chain joins TRBV11-3 to TRBJ2-2; D not certain. The CDR3 runs to 12 residues. Germline CDR1 and CDR2: SGHNT and YENEEA. V was trimmed by 5 bases and J by 6 bases, leaving 7 bases between them.